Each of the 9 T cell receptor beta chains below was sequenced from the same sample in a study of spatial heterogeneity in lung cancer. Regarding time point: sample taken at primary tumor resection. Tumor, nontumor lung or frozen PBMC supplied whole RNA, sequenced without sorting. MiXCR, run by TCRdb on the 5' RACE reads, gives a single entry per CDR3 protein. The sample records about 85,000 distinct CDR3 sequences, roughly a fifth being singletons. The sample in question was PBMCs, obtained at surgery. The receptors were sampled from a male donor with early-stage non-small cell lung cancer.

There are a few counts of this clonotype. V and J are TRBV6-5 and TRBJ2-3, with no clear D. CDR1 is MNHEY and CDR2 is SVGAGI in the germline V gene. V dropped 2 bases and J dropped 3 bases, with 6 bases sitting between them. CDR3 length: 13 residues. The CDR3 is CASSYRRTDTQYF. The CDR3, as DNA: TGTGCCAGCAGTTACCGGAGAACAGATACGCAGTATTTT.

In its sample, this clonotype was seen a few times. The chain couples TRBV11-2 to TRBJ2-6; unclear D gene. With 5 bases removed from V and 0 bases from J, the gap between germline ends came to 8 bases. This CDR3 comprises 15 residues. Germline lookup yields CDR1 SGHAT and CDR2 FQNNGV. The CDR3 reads CASSTRSSGANVLTF. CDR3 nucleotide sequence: TGTGCCAGCAGCACCCGTAGCTCTGGGGCCAACGTCCTGACTTTC.

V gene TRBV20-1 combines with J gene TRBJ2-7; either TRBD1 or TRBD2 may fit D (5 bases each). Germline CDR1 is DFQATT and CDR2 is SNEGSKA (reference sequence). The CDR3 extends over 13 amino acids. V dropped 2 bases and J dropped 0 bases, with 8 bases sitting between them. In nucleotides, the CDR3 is TGCAGTGCTAGACGGGACCACTCCTACGAGCAGTACTTC. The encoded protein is CSARRDHSYEQYF.

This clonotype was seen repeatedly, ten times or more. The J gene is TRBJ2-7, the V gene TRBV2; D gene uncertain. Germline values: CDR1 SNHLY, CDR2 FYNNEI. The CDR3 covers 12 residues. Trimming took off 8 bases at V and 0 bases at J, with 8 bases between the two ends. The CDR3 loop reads CASRRSSYEQYF. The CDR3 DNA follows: TGTGCCAGCCGGCGGAGCTCCTACGAGCAGTACTTC.

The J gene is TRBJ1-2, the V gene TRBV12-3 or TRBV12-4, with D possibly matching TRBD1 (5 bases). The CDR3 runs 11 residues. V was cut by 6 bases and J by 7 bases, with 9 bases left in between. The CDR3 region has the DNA TGTGCCAGCAGAAGGGACGGTGGCTACACCTTC. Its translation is CASRRDGGYTF.

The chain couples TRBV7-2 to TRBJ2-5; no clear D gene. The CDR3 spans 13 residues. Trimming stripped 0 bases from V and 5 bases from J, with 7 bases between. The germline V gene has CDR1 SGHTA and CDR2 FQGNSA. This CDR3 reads CASSLAKEETQYF. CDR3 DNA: TGTGCCAGCAGCTTAGCAAAGGAGGAGACCCAGTACTTC.

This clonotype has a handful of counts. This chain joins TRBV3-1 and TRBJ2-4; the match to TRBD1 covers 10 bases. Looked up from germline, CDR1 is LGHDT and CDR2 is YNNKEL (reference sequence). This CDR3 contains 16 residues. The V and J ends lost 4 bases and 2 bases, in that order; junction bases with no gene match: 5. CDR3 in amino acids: CASSPRQGATKNIQYF. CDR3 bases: TGTGCCAGCAGCCCCCGACAGGGGGCGACCAAAAACATTCAGTACTTC.

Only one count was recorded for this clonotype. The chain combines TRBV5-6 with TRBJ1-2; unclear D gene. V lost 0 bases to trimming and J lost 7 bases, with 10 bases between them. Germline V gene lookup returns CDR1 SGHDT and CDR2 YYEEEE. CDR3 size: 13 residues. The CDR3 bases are TGTGCCAGCAGCTTGGCCGGCGGCGCTGGCTACACCTTC. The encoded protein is CASSLAGGAGYTF.

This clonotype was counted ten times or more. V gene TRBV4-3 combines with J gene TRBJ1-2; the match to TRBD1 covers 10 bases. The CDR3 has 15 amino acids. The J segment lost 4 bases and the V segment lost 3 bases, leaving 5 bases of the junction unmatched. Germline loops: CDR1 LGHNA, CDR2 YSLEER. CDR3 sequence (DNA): TGCGCCAGCAGCCAGGAGCGACAGGGGGCCTATGGCTACACCTTC. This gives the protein CASSQERQGAYGYTF.